The 15 T cell receptor beta chains in this list originate from one sample, sequenced in a study of Ad26.COV2.S vaccination and SARS-CoV-2 variants. Assay used: immunoSEQ multiplex PCR; TCRdb lists only in-frame clones, some missing. The sample shows 300,000 to 450,000 clones, roughly 94% of them seen only once. The source material was peripheral blood, sampled after recovery from COVID-19. Every receptor here comes from a human donor who had recovered from COVID-19.

This chain joins TRBV10-3 and TRBJ2-7; the D call may be TRBD1 or TRBD2 (5 bases each). This CDR3 comprises 12 residues. Germline V lookup: CDR1 ENHRY, CDR2 SYGVKD. Trimming stripped 7 bases from V and 2 bases from J, with 9 bases between. The CDR3, as DNA: TGTGCCATCACGAGGGACGCCTACGAGCAGTACTTC. This codes for CAITRDAYEQYF.

The V and J genes are TRBV6-5 and TRBJ1-1; tentatively, D is TRBD1 (6 bases). CDR1 and CDR2 from the germline V gene are MNHEY and SVGAGI. The CDR3 is 14 amino acids. Between the trimmed V and J ends, which lost 6 bases and 4 bases, there was a span of 15 bases. The CDR3 region is CASSRPDRSTEAFF. DNA for the CDR3: TGTGCCAGCAGCCGGCCGGACAGATCCACTGAAGCTTTCTTT.

The V and J genes are TRBV9 and TRBJ1-3; tentative D call: TRBD1 (6 bases). The germline gives CDR1 SGDLS, CDR2 YYNGEE. V lost 6 bases, J lost 3 bases, and 13 bases lay in between. The CDR3 runs 14 residues. CDR3 sequence reads: CASTRRGDGNTIYF. The CDR3 DNA sequence: TGTGCCAGCACCCGAAGGGGGGATGGAAACACCATATATTTT.

The chain combines TRBV5-1 with TRBJ2-3, with TRBD2 matching 11 bases. The germline V gene has CDR1 SGHRS and CDR2 YFSETQ. J gave up 1 base and V 4 bases, and 8 bases lay outside the gene matches. The CDR3 loop spans 17 amino acids. In DNA form, the CDR3 reads TGCGCCAGCAGCGTGCCGCTAGCGGGGGGCGGCACAGATACGCAGTATTTT. It specifies CASSVPLAGGGTDTQYF.

V usage is TRBV9 and J usage is TRBJ2-3; maybe TRBD2 (5 bases). Trimming shortened V by 1 base and J by 6 bases, and 12 bases separated the two germline ends. CDR1 SGDLS and CDR2 YYNGEE come from the germline V gene. The CDR3 is made up of 14 amino acids. CDR3 protein: CASSVTWSGDTQYF. The CDR3 DNA reads as TGTGCCAGCAGCGTAACGTGGAGCGGTGATACGCAGTATTTT.

V usage is TRBV27 and J usage is TRBJ1-1; D may be TRBD1 (5 bases). This CDR3 has 12 amino acids. Germline CDR1 reads MNHEY; CDR2 reads SMNVEV (reference sequence). Trimming stripped 5 bases from V and 2 bases from J, with 6 bases between. DNA of the CDR3: TGTGCCAGCAGTACAGGTAACACTGAAGCTTTCTTT. This codes for CASSTGNTEAFF.

The chain joins TRBV10-1 to TRBJ2-1, with a tentative D call TRBD2 (6 bases). V was pared by 2 bases and J by 10 bases, with 18 bases between. The CDR3 spans 15 residues. Germline-derived CDR1 and CDR2 are WNHNN and SYGVQD (reference sequence). CDR3 protein: CASSEGGMRDSEQFF. CDR3 in DNA: TGCGCCAGCAGTGAGGGGGGAATGCGGGACTCGGAGCAGTTCTTC.

This sequence joins TRBV13 and TRBJ1-5; D not certain. The CDR3 sequence is 12 residues long. Germline V CDR1 and CDR2: PRHDT, FYEKMQ (reference sequence). Trimming left V 1 base short and J 6 bases short, with 4 bases between. The CDR3 is CASSLEGQPQHF. DNA of the CDR3: TGTGCCAGCAGCTTAGAGGGTCAGCCCCAGCATTTT.

For the CDR3, the DNA is TGTGCCAGTAGTATAGGTAGGCCGGGGCATACGAACTCCTACGAGCAGTACTTC. Protein sequence: CASSIGRPGHTNSYEQYF. The gene calls are TRBV19 and TRBJ2-7; TRBD1 or TRBD2 may be the D gene (5 bases each). The germline gives CDR1 LNHDA, CDR2 SQIVND (reference sequence). The CDR3 has 18 amino acids. With 1 base removed from V and 0 bases from J, the gap between germline ends came to 19 bases.

The chain uses TRBV5-4 and TRBJ1-1; D possibly corresponds to TRBD1 (6 bases). Germline CDR1 is SGHNT and CDR2 is YYREEE (reference sequence). This CDR3 has 12 residues. V lost 2 bases to trimming and J lost 6 bases, with 8 bases between them. CDR3 in DNA: TGTGCCAGCAGCTTACAGGGCCCTGAAGCTTTCTTT. Encoded protein: CASSLQGPEAFF.

The rearrangement joins TRBV5-8 to TRBJ2-1, with a weak D call TRBD1 (6 bases). V lost 3 bases and J lost 7, with 17 bases in between. This CDR3 is 15 amino acids long. Germline V lookup: CDR1 SGHTS, CDR2 YDEGEE. The DNA of the CDR3 is TGTGCCAGCAGCTCCTTAGGGACAATCAATAATGAGCAGTTCTTC. It encodes CASSSLGTINNEQFF.

The chain uses TRBV7-2 and TRBJ2-3; 10 positions match TRBD2. Trimming cost V 4 bases and J 0 bases; bases outside gene matches: 13. This CDR3 is built from 19 residues. The V gene's germline CDR1 is SGHTA and CDR2 FQGNSA. DNA of the CDR3: TGTGCCAGCAGCTGGAGAGCTAGCGGGGGTCGGGAAAGCACAGATACGCAGTATTTT. Translated, it gives CASSWRASGGRESTDTQYF.

This rearrangement joins TRBV20-1 to TRBJ1-2; unclear D gene. Germline V lookup: CDR1 DFQATT, CDR2 SNEGSKA (reference sequence). The CDR3 spans 11 residues. Trimming removed 4 bases at V and 8 bases at J, with 11 bases between. The DNA of the CDR3 is TGCAGTGCTATCGGCCGGGGAGGCTACACCTTC. It translates to CSAIGRGGYTF.

The chain recombines TRBV10-2 with TRBJ1-1; the D is unclear. CDR1 is WSHSY, CDR2 SAAADI, per germline. Trimming stripped 0 bases from V and 0 bases from J, with 2 bases between. The length of the CDR3 is 13 residues. The CDR3 protein is CASSESVNTEAFF. The CDR3 DNA reads as TGCGCCAGCAGTGAGTCGGTGAACACTGAAGCTTTCTTT.

The chain combines TRBV6-5 with TRBJ1-2; D perhaps matches TRBD1 (5 bases). The CDR3 consists of 14 residues. V lost 0 bases and J lost 5, with 10 bases in between. Germline loops: CDR1 MNHEY, CDR2 SVGAGI. As DNA, the CDR3 is TGTGCCAGCAGTTACTCCCGGGACGATTATGGCTACACCTTC. This codes for CASSYSRDDYGYTF.